This entry features one TCR beta chain sequence. Its antigen remains unidentified. This sample was included in a study of cytomegalovirus exposure and HLA in healthy donors. Looking at the study overall: Roughly 85 million unique TCRs from HLA-typed donors made up an early data release. Most genotyped donors, around four fifths of about 430, had Caucasian-associated genetic ancestry. Study findings and constraints: In the analysis, some V segments, TRBV6-2 and TRBV6-3 included, were excluded as indistinguishable.

In the PCR, 60 Vbeta and 13 Jbeta primers were used. The protocol was immunoSEQ multiplex PCR, while the TCRdb copy is restricted to in-frame clones and leaves out a portion. The table includes around 150,000 clones, around 84% detected once. CDR1 is SGHTA and CDR2 is FQGNSA in the germline V gene. The CDR3 is 16 amino acids. The J segment lost 0 bases and the V segment lost 6 bases, leaving 7 bases of the junction unmatched. The TCR was taken from a man between 50 and 59 years old in good health and CMV-seronegative. The specimen was PBMCs. The chain is built from TRBV7-2 and TRBJ2-2; 7 nucleotides line up with TRBD2. CDR3 in amino acids: CASRPIAGANTGELFF. The CDR3 DNA is TGTGCCAGCAGACCCATAGCGGGCGCGAACACCGGGGAGCTGTTTTTT.